This TCR beta chain originates from a study of CD8 T cells in Susac syndrome. CDR1 and CDR2 (germline): MNHNS, SASEGT. V lost 10 bases and J 7 bases, leaving 28 bases between the germline ends. The CDR3 consists of 16 residues. Roughly 0.45 to 1 ug RNA was reverse transcribed with random hexamers. It was immunoSEQ multiplex PCR that amplified TCR beta CDR3 across 54 Vbeta and 13 Jbeta. TCRdb reprocessed the immunoSEQ multiplex PCR reads via MiXCR and lists one record per CDR3 protein. The sample carries around 180,000 distinct CDR3 sequences, approximately 95% recorded once. High-throughput TCR beta sequencing covered peripheral CD8+ and CD4+ T cells.

Sequenced: CD4+ T cells from PBMCs. V usage is TRBV6-1 and J usage is TRBJ1-2; D not certain. The clonotype originates from a human donor with multiple sclerosis. CDR3 amino acids: CATGVRHLERRSGYTF. The CDR3 DNA follows: TGTGCCACCGGCGTCAGACATCTAGAGCGGCGGAGTGGCTACACCTTC.